Presented here are 4 T cell receptor beta chains from one specimen sequenced in a study of blood T cell repertoires in COVID-19. The data were produced by immunoSEQ multiplex PCR, yet TCRdb's version contains in-frame clones alone and is incomplete. The top ten clones hold roughly 10% of a sample with about 25,000 clones, around 88% of them seen once. Sequenced: peripheral blood. The receptors were sampled from a human donor with active COVID-19. The donor label of this sample is uncertain.

In this sample, this clone turned up once. The V call is TRBV9, the J call TRBJ1-1, with D possibly matching TRBD1 (6 bases). The V end lost 3 bases, the J end lost 6 bases, and 12 bases lay between the germline ends. Per the germline V gene, CDR1 is SGDLS and CDR2 is YYNGEE. This CDR3 comprises 13 residues. The DNA of the CDR3 is TGTGCCAGCAGCGCGGGACACACCGCTGAAGCTTTCTTT. Translating gives CASSAGHTAEAFF. Looking up the rest from reference TRBV9 and TRBJ1-1 gives the full variable domain: DSGVTQTPKHLITATGQRVTLRCSPRSGDLSVYWYQQSLDQGLQFLIQYYNGEERAKGNILERFSAQQFPDLHSELNLSSLELGDSALYFCASSAGHTAEAFFGQGTRLTVV.

This chain connects TRBV3-1 (or the pseudogene TRBV3-2) to TRBJ2-5; D unresolved. Germline loops: CDR1 LGHDT, CDR2 YNNKEL (reference sequence). V was trimmed by 1 base and J by 1 base, leaving 4 bases between them. This CDR3 contains 13 residues. The chain's CDR3 is CASSQGPQETQYF. CDR3 nucleotide sequence: TGTGCCAGCAGCCAAGGGCCCCAAGAGACCCAGTACTTC.

This sequence joins TRBV27 and TRBJ2-5; 11 bases line up with TRBD2. This CDR3 contains 16 residues. Germline CDR1 reads MNHEY; CDR2 reads SMNVEV (reference sequence). The junction had 11 bases not matched to a gene; V was cut back by 6 bases and J by 5 bases. The CDR3 DNA reads as TGTGCCAGCAGCCCATGGGGACTAGCGGTAGTGGAGACCCAGTACTTC. It translates to CASSPWGLAVVETQYF.

The chain recombines TRBV7-9 with TRBJ2-5; no clear D. V was shortened by 0 bases and J by 2 bases, with 10 bases between the two germline ends. In germline, CDR1 is SEHNR, CDR2 FQNEAQ (reference sequence). The CDR3 runs 15 residues. The CDR3 reads CASSLAQTSQETQYF. CDR3 DNA sequence: TGTGCCAGCAGCTTAGCGCAGACATCGCAAGAGACCCAGTACTTC.